Listed here is a single T cell receptor (beta chain). This specimen belongs to a study of blood T cell repertoires in COVID-19. Overall study context: Acute and convalescent COVID-19 specimens originated in the United States, Italy and Spain.

Trimming shortened V by 6 bases and J by 4 bases, and 15 bases separated the two germline ends. Germline V gene data show CDR1 as WNHNN and CDR2 as SYGVQD (reference sequence). The length of the CDR3 is 14 residues. Clones were read by immunoSEQ multiplex PCR, and TCRdb kept only the in-frame ones, dropping some. The repertoire consists of approximately 300,000 clones, with 85% occurring once and the leading ten covering under 2%. All enrollees were about 18 to 95 years old and from about 25 US areas. Participants' own reports of clinical history determined their cohort assignment. Exposed participants encountered a COVID-19 case during the 2 weeks preceding study entry.

This chain uses TRBV10-1 with TRBJ1-1; D not certain. The specimen sequenced was PBMCs or T cells enriched from blood (not recorded which). The sequence was collected from a woman between 25 and 40 years old who had been exposed to COVID-19. CDR3 DNA sequence: TGCGCCAGCAGCGGGGAAGCCGTGAGCACTGAAGCTTTCTTT. It translates to CASSGEAVSTEAFF.